One sample yielded the 29 T cell receptor beta chains listed below, sequenced in a study of CXCR3-negative and CXCR3-positive naive CD8 T cells. With UMI labels, 5' RACE was used to prepare the TRB cDNA libraries. Following a re-call of the 5' RACE reads, TCRdb has one entry per CDR3 protein and lacks DNA. Its clone listing holds about 9,000 distinct CDR3 sequences. The sequencing sample was made of naive CXCR3- CD8+ T cells from blood. The subset: CD45RO-CCR7+CD27+CD95- naive CD8+ T cells lacking CXCR3 (TNR3-). These receptors were taken from a human donor in good health. Some clones in this sample may be carry-over from other donors' samples.

This clonotype is deemed medium-sized (0.01 to 0.1%) by its frequency. The gene calls are TRBV5-1 and TRBJ1-5. Germline loops: CDR1 SGHRS, CDR2 YFSETQ. CDR3 length: 13 amino acids. The CDR3 sequence is CASSLDGNQPQHF.

This clonotype is deemed medium-sized (0.01 to 0.1%) by its frequency. The gene calls are TRBV5-1 and TRBJ2-5; TCRdb names TRBD1, which stays unverified in the absence of DNA. Germline V gene sequence: CDR1 SGHRS, CDR2 YFSETQ. This CDR3 contains 15 residues. The CDR3 region is CASSYRDRGRETQYF.

The rearrangement links TRBV6-5 to TRBJ2-1; TCRdb's D call of TRBD2 is untestable without DNA. The CDR3 has 16 amino acids. The germline gives CDR1 MNHEY, CDR2 SVGAGI. CDR3 sequence reads: CASSYGTSGVYNEQFF.

Judged by frequency, this clonotype is medium-sized. The chain couples TRBV3-1 to TRBJ2-1; TCRdb designates TRBD1, a call that cannot be tested without DNA. Germline values: CDR1 LGHDT, CDR2 YNNKEL (reference sequence). The CDR3 length is 18 residues. CDR3 sequence reads: CASSQEPPGRELYNEQFF.

The CDR3 is CSVAGIRNTEAFF. The chain links TRBV29-1 to TRBJ1-1; the D call from TCRdb, TRBD1, cannot be confirmed without DNA. Germline loops: CDR1 SQVTM, CDR2 ANQGSEA. This CDR3 region has 13 residues.

The chain combines TRBV27 with TRBJ2-1; TCRdb reports TRBD1, a call that lacks DNA to check it against. Germline assignment: CDR1 MNHEY and CDR2 SMNVEV (reference sequence). This CDR3 is built from 14 residues. CDR3 amino acids: CASSPLTGPDEQFF.

The chain links TRBV7-6 to TRBJ2-5. The CDR3 has 15 amino acids. CDR1 is SGHVS and CDR2 is FNYEAQ in the germline V gene. The CDR3 here is CASSLDVKGQETQYF.

This clonotype counts as medium-sized by frequency. This chain links TRBV29-1 with TRBJ2-5. This CDR3 contains 11 residues. Germline lookup yields CDR1 SQVTM and CDR2 ANQGSEA. The CDR3 loop is CSVGGEETQYF.

The gene calls are TRBV25-1 and TRBJ2-2. This CDR3 is built from 14 residues. Germline CDR1 MGHDK, CDR2 SYGVNS. CDR3 protein: CASSERGNTGELFF.

Measured by frequency, this clonotype is medium-sized. The chain has TRBV20-1 and TRBJ1-1. The CDR3 length is 13 residues. Per germline, CDR1 DFQATT and CDR2 SNEGSKA (reference sequence). The CDR3 sequence: CSASQGRSTEAFF.

The chain links TRBV15 to TRBJ1-1. CDR3 length: 14 residues. The germline V gene has CDR1 LNHNV and CDR2 YYDKDF (reference sequence). The CDR3 spells CATSRDRLGTEAFF.

This clonotype is medium-sized (0.01 to 0.1%) by frequency. This chain uses TRBV12-3 or TRBV12-4 with TRBJ2-1; TCRdb's D call, TRBD1, is unchecked because there is no DNA. The CDR3 sequence is 16 residues long. CDR3 protein: CASSLDGGAKLHEQFF.

This clonotype is medium-sized by frequency. The chain is built from TRBV28 and TRBJ2-2; TCRdb reports TRBD1, a call that lacks DNA to check it against. The CDR3 consists of 20 residues. Per germline, CDR1 MDHEN and CDR2 SYDVKM. CDR3: CASSLPTQTTTGVNTGELFF.

The chain has TRBV19 and TRBJ1-5; TCRdb's D gene call, TRBD1, goes unchecked for lack of DNA. This CDR3 region has 15 residues. Germline CDR1 reads LNHDA; CDR2 reads SQIVND (reference sequence). The CDR3 reads CASTSDRGYRQPQHF.

The CDR3 here is CASSLGQGQETQYF. This chain links TRBV5-1 with TRBJ2-5; TCRdb calls TRBD1, which cannot be checked without DNA. Per the germline V gene, CDR1 is SGHRS and CDR2 is YFSETQ. The CDR3 consists of 14 residues.

V is TRBV7-8 and J is TRBJ2-1. The CDR3 is 12 residues long. CDR1 and CDR2 from the germline V gene are SGHVS and FQNEAQ. The CDR3 sequence: CASRGSHNEQFF.

Frequency places this clonotype as medium-sized. This sequence joins TRBV5-1 and TRBJ2-2; TCRdb's D call of TRBD2 is untestable without DNA. The germline gives CDR1 SGHRS, CDR2 YFSETQ. The CDR3 totals 19 residues. This chain's CDR3 is CASSPGLAGVSVRTGELFF.

This clonotype ranks as medium-sized in terms of frequency. The chain joins TRBV4-1 to TRBJ1-1; the D call of TRBD1 rests on TCRdb alone, since no DNA is present to check it. Germline values: CDR1 MGHRA, CDR2 YSYEKL. The CDR3 extends over 15 amino acids. CDR3 protein: CASRPSGHLSTEAFF.

This clonotype is labeled medium-sized based on frequency. The V call is TRBV27, the J call TRBJ1-1; without DNA, the TCRdb call of TRBD1 cannot be checked. The CDR3 runs to 13 residues. From germline, CDR1 is MNHEY and CDR2 SMNVEV (reference sequence). Here the CDR3 reads CASSQFRVSEAFF.

The genes are TRBV29-1 and TRBJ2-7. The CDR3 has 12 residues. The germline V gene encodes CDR1 SQVTM and CDR2 ANQGSEA. This CDR3 reads CSVVLPTYEQYF.

The chain combines TRBV28 with TRBJ2-5; TCRdb's assignment of TRBD1 cannot be checked, as there is no DNA. Germline V lookup: CDR1 MDHEN, CDR2 SYDVKM. The CDR3 totals 14 residues. Here the CDR3 reads CASSSTGTQETQYF.

The chain combines TRBV19 with TRBJ1-1; lacking DNA, the TRBD1 call made by TCRdb goes unchecked. The CDR3 is 17 amino acids. CDR1 and CDR2 (germline): LNHDA, SQIVND (reference sequence). This CDR3 is CASRLDRGLFMNTEAFF.

This CDR3 is CASSPTSTDTQYF. The genes are TRBV13 and TRBJ2-3. The CDR3 has 13 amino acids. The germline CDR1 and CDR2 sequences are PRHDT and FYEKMQ (reference sequence).

The gene calls are TRBV29-1 and TRBJ1-2; checking the TCRdb D call of TRBD1 is not possible without DNA. The CDR3 length is 13 residues. Germline CDR1 SQVTM, CDR2 ANQGSEA. The CDR3 sequence: CSVGPGQENGYTF.

Considering frequency, this clonotype is medium-sized. V is TRBV7-2 and J is TRBJ1-5; the TRBD1 assignment by TCRdb is unverifiable without DNA. Germline CDR1 reads SGHTA; CDR2 reads FQGNSA. The CDR3 covers 16 residues. CDR3 region: CASSPVGAGGVEPQHF.

This clonotype registers medium-sized by frequency. This rearrangement joins TRBV5-6 to TRBJ1-6. Germline V gene sequence: CDR1 SGHDT, CDR2 YYEEEE. This CDR3 has 14 residues. This chain's CDR3 is CASSFNGYNSPLHF. Filled out from reference TRBV5-6 and TRBJ1-6, the complete variable domain reads DAGVTQSPTHLIKTRGQQVTLRCSPKSGHDTVSWYQQALGQGPQFIFQYYEEEERQRGNFPDRFSGHQFPNYSSELNVNALLLGDSALYLCASSFNGYNSPLHFGNGTRLTVT.

The chain uses TRBV2 and TRBJ2-1; TCRdb proposes TRBD2, but this gene call is untestable without DNA. CDR1 and CDR2 (germline): SNHLY, FYNNEI. The CDR3 covers 14 residues. CDR3 sequence: CASSPSGTLNEQFF.

Considering frequency, this clonotype is medium-sized. V and J are TRBV13 and TRBJ2-3; TCRdb selects TRBD2, and the lack of DNA leaves this call unchecked. Germline V gene lookup returns CDR1 PRHDT and CDR2 FYEKMQ (reference sequence). This CDR3 has 17 amino acids. CDR3 amino acids: CASSPSSLDYLTDTQYF.

The chain couples TRBV27 to TRBJ2-1; the TCRdb call, TRBD1, lacks DNA for checking. Germline V gene sequence: CDR1 MNHEY, CDR2 SMNVEV (reference sequence). The CDR3 consists of 13 residues. The CDR3 sequence: CASSDRGINEQFF.